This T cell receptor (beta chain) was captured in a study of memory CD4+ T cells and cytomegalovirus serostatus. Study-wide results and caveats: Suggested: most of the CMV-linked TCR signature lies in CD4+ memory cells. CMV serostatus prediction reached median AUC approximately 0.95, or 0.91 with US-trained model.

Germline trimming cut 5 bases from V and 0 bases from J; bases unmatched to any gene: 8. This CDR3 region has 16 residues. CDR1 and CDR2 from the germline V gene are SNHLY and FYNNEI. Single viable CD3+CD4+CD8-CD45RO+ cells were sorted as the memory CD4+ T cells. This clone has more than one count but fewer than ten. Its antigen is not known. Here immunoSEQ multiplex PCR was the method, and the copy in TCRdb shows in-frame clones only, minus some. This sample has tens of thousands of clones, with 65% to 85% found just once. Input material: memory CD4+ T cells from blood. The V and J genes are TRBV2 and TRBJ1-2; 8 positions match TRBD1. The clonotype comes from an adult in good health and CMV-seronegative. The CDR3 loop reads CASSWTGRGTNYGYTF. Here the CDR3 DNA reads TGTGCCAGCAGTTGGACAGGGAGGGGGACTAACTATGGCTACACCTTC.